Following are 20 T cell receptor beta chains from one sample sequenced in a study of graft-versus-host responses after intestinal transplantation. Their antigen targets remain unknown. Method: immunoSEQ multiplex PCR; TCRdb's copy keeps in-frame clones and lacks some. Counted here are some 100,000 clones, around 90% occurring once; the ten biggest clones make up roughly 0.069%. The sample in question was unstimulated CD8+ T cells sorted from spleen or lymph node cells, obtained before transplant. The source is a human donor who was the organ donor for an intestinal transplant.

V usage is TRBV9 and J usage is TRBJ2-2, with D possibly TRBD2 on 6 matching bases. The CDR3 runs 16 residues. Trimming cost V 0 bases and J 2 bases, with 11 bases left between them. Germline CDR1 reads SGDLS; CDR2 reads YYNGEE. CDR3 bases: TGTGCCAGCAGCGTAGGTATAGCGGTAAACACCGGGGAGCTGTTTTTT. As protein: CASSVGIAVNTGELFF.

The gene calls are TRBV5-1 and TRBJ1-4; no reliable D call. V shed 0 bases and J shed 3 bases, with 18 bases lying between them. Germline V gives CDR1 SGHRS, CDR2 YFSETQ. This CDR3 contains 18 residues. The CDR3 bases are TGCGCCAGCAGCTTGGGTCGGGTTATGAGGAAACCTAATGAAAAACTGTTTTTT. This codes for CASSLGRVMRKPNEKLFF.

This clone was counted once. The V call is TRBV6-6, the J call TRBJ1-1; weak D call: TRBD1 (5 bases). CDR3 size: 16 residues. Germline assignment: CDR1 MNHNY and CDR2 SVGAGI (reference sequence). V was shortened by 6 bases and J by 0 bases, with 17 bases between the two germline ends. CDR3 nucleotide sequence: TGTGCCAGCAGACCAGGGAGGAGAGGGATGAACACTGAAGCTTTCTTT. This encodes CASRPGRRGMNTEAFF.

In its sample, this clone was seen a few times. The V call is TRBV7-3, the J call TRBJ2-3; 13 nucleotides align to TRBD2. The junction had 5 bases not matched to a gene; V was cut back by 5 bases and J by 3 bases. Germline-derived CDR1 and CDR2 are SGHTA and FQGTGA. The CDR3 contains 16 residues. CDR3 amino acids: CASSPEGLAGTDTQYF. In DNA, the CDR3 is TGTGCCAGCAGCCCGGAGGGACTAGCGGGGACAGATACGCAGTATTTT. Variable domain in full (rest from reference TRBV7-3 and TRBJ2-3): GAGVSQTPSNKVTEKGKYVELRCDPISGHTALYWYRQSLGQGPEFLIYFQGTGAADDSGLPNDRFFAVRPEGSVSTLKIQRTERGDSAVYLCASSPEGLAGTDTQYFGPGTRLTVL.

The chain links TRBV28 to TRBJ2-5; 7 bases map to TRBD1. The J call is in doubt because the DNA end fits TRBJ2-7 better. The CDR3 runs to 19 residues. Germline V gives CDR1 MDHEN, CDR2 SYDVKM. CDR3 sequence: CASRRYTGTTGRTFYEQYF. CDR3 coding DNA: TGTGCCAGCAGACGCTATACGGGTACGACAGGGCGGACTTTCTACGAGCAGTACTTC.

The CDR3 nucleotides are TGTGCCAGCAGTGAAGACAGGGGGCTCCAAGAGACCCAGTACTTC. It specifies CASSEDRGLQETQYF. The genes are TRBV2 and TRBJ2-5; 9 bases agree with TRBD1. The CDR3 length is 15 residues. V lost 1 base to trimming and J lost 1 base; unmatched junction nucleotides: 1. Germline loops: CDR1 SNHLY, CDR2 FYNNEI.

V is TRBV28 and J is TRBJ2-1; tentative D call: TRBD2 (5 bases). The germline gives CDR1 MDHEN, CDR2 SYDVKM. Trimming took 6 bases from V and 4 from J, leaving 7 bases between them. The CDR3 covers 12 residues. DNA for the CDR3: TGTGCCAGCAGGAGCGGTTACAATGAGCAGTTCTTC. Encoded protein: CASRSGYNEQFF.

The CDR3 DNA reads TGTGCCTGGAGTGTAACCGAGGGACAGGTCTACGAGCAGTACTTC. Its protein is CAWSVTEGQVYEQYF. The rearrangement links TRBV30 to TRBJ2-7; 8 bases fit TRBD1. Trimming cost V 0 bases and J 3 bases; bases outside gene matches: 7. Germline lookup yields CDR1 GTSNPN and CDR2 SVGIG (reference sequence). The CDR3 spans 15 residues.

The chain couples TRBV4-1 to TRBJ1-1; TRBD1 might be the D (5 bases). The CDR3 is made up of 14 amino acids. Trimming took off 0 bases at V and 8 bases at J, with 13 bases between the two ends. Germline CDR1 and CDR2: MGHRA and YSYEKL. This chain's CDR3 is CASSQDRTSTEAFF. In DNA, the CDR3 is TGCGCCAGCAGCCAAGATAGGACATCAACCGAAGCTTTCTTT.

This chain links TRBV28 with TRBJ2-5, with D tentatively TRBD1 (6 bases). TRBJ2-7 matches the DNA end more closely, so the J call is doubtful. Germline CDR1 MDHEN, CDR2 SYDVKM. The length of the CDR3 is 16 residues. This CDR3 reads CASSAWTASPSYEQYF. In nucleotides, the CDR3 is TGTGCCAGCAGTGCCTGGACAGCTAGCCCTTCCTACGAGCAGTACTTC.

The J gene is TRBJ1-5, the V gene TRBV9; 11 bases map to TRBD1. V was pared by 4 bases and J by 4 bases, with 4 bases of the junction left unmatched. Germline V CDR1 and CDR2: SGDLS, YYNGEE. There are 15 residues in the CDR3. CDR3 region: CASSPGTGGNQPQHF. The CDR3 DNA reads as TGTGCCAGCAGCCCCGGGACAGGGGGAAATCAGCCCCAGCATTTT.

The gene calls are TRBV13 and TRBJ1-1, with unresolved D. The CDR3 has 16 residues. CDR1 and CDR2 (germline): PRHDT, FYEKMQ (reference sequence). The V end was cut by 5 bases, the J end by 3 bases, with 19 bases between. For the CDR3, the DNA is TGTGCCAGCAGCCTCACCTATTCTTTTATAGACACTGAAGCTTTCTTT. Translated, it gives CASSLTYSFIDTEAFF. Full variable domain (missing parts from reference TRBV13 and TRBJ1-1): AAGVIQSPRHLIKEKRETATLKCYPIPRHDTVYWYQQGPGQDPQFLISFYEKMQSDKGSIPDRFSAQQFSDYHSELNMSSLELGDSALYFCASSLTYSFIDTEAFFGQGTRLTVV.

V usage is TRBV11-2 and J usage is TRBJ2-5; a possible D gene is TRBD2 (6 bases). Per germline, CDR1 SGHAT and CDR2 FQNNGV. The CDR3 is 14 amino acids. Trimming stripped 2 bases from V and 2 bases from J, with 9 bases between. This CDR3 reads CASSLYREQETQYF. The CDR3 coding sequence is TGTGCCAGCAGCTTATACCGGGAGCAAGAGACCCAGTACTTC.

The DNA of the CDR3 is TGTGCCAGCAGTCCTACGGTCGGTATGGGGCACACAGATACGCAGTATTTT. It encodes CASSPTVGMGHTDTQYF. This chain joins TRBV28 and TRBJ2-3; TRBD1 might be the D (5 bases). The CDR3 consists of 17 residues. Per the germline V gene, CDR1 is MDHEN and CDR2 is SYDVKM. Between the trimmed V and J ends, which lost 5 bases and 2 bases, there was a span of 20 bases.

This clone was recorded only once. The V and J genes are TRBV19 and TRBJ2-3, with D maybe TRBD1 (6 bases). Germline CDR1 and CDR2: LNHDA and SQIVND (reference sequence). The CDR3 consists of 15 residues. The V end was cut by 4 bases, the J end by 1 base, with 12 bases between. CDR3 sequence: CASSTSAGGTDTQYF. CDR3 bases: TGTGCCAGTAGTACTTCGGCAGGGGGCACAGATACGCAGTATTTT.

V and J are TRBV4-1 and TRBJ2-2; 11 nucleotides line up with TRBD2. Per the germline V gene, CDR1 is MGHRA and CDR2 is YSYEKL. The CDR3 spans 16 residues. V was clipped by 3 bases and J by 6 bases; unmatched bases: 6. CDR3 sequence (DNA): TGCGCCAGCAGCCACTCCGGGACTAGCGGCGCCGGGGAGCTGTTTTTT. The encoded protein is CASSHSGTSGAGELFF.

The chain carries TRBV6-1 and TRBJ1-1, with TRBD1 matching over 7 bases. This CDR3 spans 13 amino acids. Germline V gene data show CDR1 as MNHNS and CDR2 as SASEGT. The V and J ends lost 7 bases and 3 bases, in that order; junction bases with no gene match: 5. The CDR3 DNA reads TGTGCCAGCAAGGAGGGGGCTTACACTGAAGCTTTCTTT. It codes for CASKEGAYTEAFF.

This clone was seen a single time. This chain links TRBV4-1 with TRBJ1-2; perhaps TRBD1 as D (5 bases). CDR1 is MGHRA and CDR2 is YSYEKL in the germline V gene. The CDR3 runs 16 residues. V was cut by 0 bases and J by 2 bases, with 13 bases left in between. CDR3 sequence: CASSQDLLGGNYGYTF. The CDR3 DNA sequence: TGCGCCAGCAGCCAAGATCTCTTGGGGGGAAACTATGGCTACACCTTC.

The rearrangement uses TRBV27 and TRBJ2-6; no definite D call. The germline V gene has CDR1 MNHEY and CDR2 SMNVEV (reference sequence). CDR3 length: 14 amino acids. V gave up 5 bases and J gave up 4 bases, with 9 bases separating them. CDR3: CASSPRLGANVLTF. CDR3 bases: TGTGCCAGCAGTCCGCGGTTAGGGGCCAACGTCCTGACTTTC.

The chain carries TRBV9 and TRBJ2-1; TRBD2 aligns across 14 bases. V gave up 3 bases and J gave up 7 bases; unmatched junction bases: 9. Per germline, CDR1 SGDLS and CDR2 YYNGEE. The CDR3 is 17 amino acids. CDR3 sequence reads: CASSDGTSGRGTNEQFF. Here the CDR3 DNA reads TGTGCCAGCAGCGACGGGACTAGCGGGAGAGGTACAAATGAGCAGTTCTTC.